Listed here are 32 T cell receptor beta chains from one sample, sequenced in a study of T cells after yellow fever vaccination. TCRdb re-derived calls from the 5' RACE reads in MiXCR, one entry per CDR3 protein. The table shows 300,000 to 400,000 distinct CDR3 sequences, with roughly 9.4% occurring only once. This material consisted of PBMCs, taken on the day of the first yellow fever vaccination. These TCRs come from a man aged 18-30 years who received the YFV17D yellow fever vaccine.

This clonotype has only a few counts. The chain recombines TRBV11-2 with TRBJ2-6; D may be TRBD2 (5 bases). Trimming cost V 7 bases and J 4 bases, with 11 bases left between them. CDR1 is SGHAT and CDR2 is FQNNGV in the germline V gene. CDR3 length equals 14 residues. This CDR3 is CASNEGSGANVLTF. CDR3 DNA: TGTGCCAGCAATGAGGGCTCAGGGGCCAACGTCCTGACTTTC. Full variable domain (remainder filled in from reference TRBV11-2 and TRBJ2-6): EAGVAQSPRYKIIEKRQSVAFWCNPISGHATLYWYQQILGQGPKLLIQFQNNGVVDDSQLPKDRFSAERLKGVDSTLKIQPAKLEDSAVYLCASNEGSGANVLTFGAGSRLTVL.

This chain connects TRBV7-2 to TRBJ2-7; 11 bases fit TRBD2. From germline, CDR1 is SGHTA and CDR2 FQGNSA. After removal of 4 bases from V and 3 bases from J, the junction contained 5 bases not matched to a gene. This CDR3 spans 15 amino acids. CDR3 bases: TGTGCCAGCAGCTCAACTAGCGGGGGATACTACGAGCAGTACGTC. Translating it yields CASSSTSGGYYEQYV.

V gene TRBV12-2 combines with J gene TRBJ2-5; the table's D call, TRBD2, has no DNA check behind it. TRBV12-2 counts as a pseudogene. There are 16 residues in the CDR3. The CDR3 bases are TGTGCAAGCCATCCAGCGTTTACTAGCGGGGTTGAGACCCAGTACTTC. It codes for CASHPAFTSGVETQYF.

This rearrangement joins TRBV9 to TRBJ1-5; D ambiguous. The germline gives CDR1 SGDLS, CDR2 YYNGEE. With 0 bases removed from V and 2 bases from J, the gap between germline ends came to 12 bases. The CDR3 is made up of 16 amino acids. The CDR3 sequence is CASSVVTELGNQPQHF. The CDR3 DNA is TGTGCCAGCAGCGTAGTTACAGAACTAGGCAATCAGCCCCAGCATTTT.

This clonotype was found many times. The rearrangement uses TRBV5-4 and TRBJ1-6, with unresolved D. The CDR3 contains 15 residues. Germline CDR1 reads SGHNT; CDR2 reads YYREEE (reference sequence). Trimming removed 0 bases at V and 9 bases at J, with 13 bases between. CDR3 sequence: CASSLGPGLRSPLHF. CDR3 in DNA: TGTGCCAGCAGCTTGGGTCCCGGGTTGCGTTCACCCCTCCACTTT.

This clonotype has more than one count but fewer than ten. V usage is TRBV5-1 and J usage is TRBJ1-1, with TRBD1 matching over 7 bases. The CDR3 runs 14 residues. Unmatched junction bases numbered 11, after V lost 4 bases and J lost 8 bases. Germline V lookup: CDR1 SGHRS, CDR2 YFSETQ. This chain's CDR3 is CASSGSRGDLEAFF. As DNA, the CDR3 is TGCGCCAGCAGCGGAAGCAGGGGGGACCTCGAAGCTTTCTTT.

This clonotype was counted between two and nine times. The chain couples TRBV7-6 to TRBJ2-2; D gene uncertain. This CDR3 region has 16 residues. V was trimmed by 5 bases and J by 3 bases, leaving 16 bases between them. Per germline, CDR1 SGHVS and CDR2 FNYEAQ. In DNA, the CDR3 is TGTGCCAGCAGCGCCTCGGACCCGGCCTACACCGGGGAGCTGTTTTTT. Translated, it gives CASSASDPAYTGELFF.

For this clonotype: This may come from a read error, since a much larger clone is one base off. The chain couples TRBV25-1 to TRBJ2-5, with D hard to call. V dropped 1 base and J dropped 7 bases, with 10 bases sitting between them. Germline CDR1 is MGHDK and CDR2 is SYGVNS. This CDR3 region has 13 residues. CDR3 in DNA: TGTGCCAGCAGTGAATTAACGGAAGTGACCCAGTACTTC. It translates to CASSELTEVTQYF.

This clonotype was seen repeatedly, ten times or more. The rearrangement links TRBV12-3 or TRBV12-4 to TRBJ2-5, with D possibly being TRBD1 or TRBD2 (5 bases each). V gave up 4 bases and J gave up 5 bases, with 14 bases separating them. The CDR3 is 14 amino acids. The CDR3 region is CASSSGTARETQYF. The CDR3 region has the DNA TGTGCCAGCAGTTCTGGGACGGCGCGGGAGACCCAGTACTTC.

This chain uses TRBV27 with TRBJ2-1; 8 bases map to TRBD1. CDR3 size: 17 residues. CDR1 and CDR2 from the germline V gene are MNHEY and SMNVEV (reference sequence). J gave up 2 bases and V 0 bases, and 6 bases lay outside the gene matches. CDR3 sequence: CASSLSLRDRPYNEQFF. The CDR3 bases are TGTGCCAGCAGTTTATCTCTCCGGGACAGGCCCTACAATGAGCAGTTCTTC.

This clonotype is a singleton in its sample. The chain employs TRBV12-3 or TRBV12-4 and TRBJ2-5; TRBD1 matches at 7 bases. The ends lost 11 bases at V and 4 bases at J; junction bases unmatched: 10. This CDR3 has 13 amino acids. Here the CDR3 DNA reads TGTGCCGGGAGAAGGACAGGCCGAGAGACCCAGTACTTC. Amino acid sequence: CAGRRTGRETQYF.

There are many counts of this clonotype. Its ends do not fully match the called genes, so a read error is possible. J is TRBJ2-7 and V is TRBV7-2, with D hard to call. The CDR3 is made up of 11 amino acids. Germline V lookup: CDR1 SGHTA, CDR2 FQGNSA. DNA of the CDR3: TGTGCCAGCAGCTTAGAAGGGTACATCCACTTC. Amino acid sequence: CASSLEGYIHF.

V and J are TRBV20-1 and TRBJ1-2; 9 bases fit TRBD1. Germline lookup yields CDR1 DFQATT and CDR2 SNEGSKA (reference sequence). The CDR3 has 13 residues. Unmatched junction bases numbered 5, after V lost 4 bases and J lost 5 bases. CDR3 nucleotide sequence: TGCAGTGCTACTAGAGGGACAGGGTATGGCTACACCTTC. Its translation: CSATRGTGYGYTF.

The chain employs TRBV6-6 and TRBJ2-7, with a weak D call TRBD2 (5 bases). This CDR3 has 11 residues. V was clipped by 5 bases and J by 5 bases, with 7 bases between them. Germline CDR1 reads MNHNY; CDR2 reads SVGAGI (reference sequence). In DNA, the CDR3 is TGTGCCAGCAGTACCGGGGACGAGCAGTACTTC. Protein sequence: CASSTGDEQYF.

V and J are TRBV6-2 or TRBV6-3 and TRBJ2-2; no clear D gene. The CDR3 has 15 residues. CDR1 is MNHEY and CDR2 is SVGEGT in the germline V gene. V gave up 1 base and J gave up 2 bases, with 8 bases separating them. The CDR3 reads CASSYLPRNTGELFF. The DNA for the CDR3 is TGTGCCAGCAGTTACTTACCACGAAACACCGGGGAGCTGTTTTTT.

The table lists this clonotype with many counts. The chain joins TRBV5-1 to TRBJ2-2; TRBD1 matches 8 bases. Trimming took 9 bases from V and 1 from J; bases not matched to a gene: 5. This CDR3 has 14 residues. From germline, CDR1 is SGHRS and CDR2 YFSETQ. The CDR3 region is CATSGTGNTGELFF. The CDR3 DNA sequence: TGCGCCACCTCCGGGACAGGGAACACCGGGGAGCTGTTTTTT.

This CDR3 is CAISRGVSTEETQYF. The CDR3 coding sequence is TGTGCCATCAGTCGCGGCGTCTCGACAGAAGAGACCCAGTACTTC. The rearrangement joins TRBV10-3 to TRBJ2-5; possibly TRBD1 for D (5 bases). CDR1 ENHRY and CDR2 SYGVKD come from the germline V gene. The CDR3 is 15 amino acids. V was shortened by 5 bases and J by 3 bases, with 16 bases between the two germline ends.

The chain joins TRBV7-3 to TRBJ2-1, with 11 bases aligning to TRBD2. The germline gives CDR1 SGHTA, CDR2 FQGTGA. Germline trimming cut 6 bases from V and 7 bases from J; bases unmatched to any gene: 11. The CDR3 contains 16 residues. The CDR3, as DNA: TGTGCCAGCAGTCGAAATCCGGGACTAGCGGAGAATGAGCAGTTCTTC. Encoded protein: CASSRNPGLAENEQFF.

This clonotype was observed a few times. The rearrangement joins TRBV24-1 to TRBJ2-2; TRBD1 agrees at 8 bases. After removal of 3 bases from V and 3 bases from J, the junction contained 2 bases not matched to a gene. Germline V gives CDR1 KGHDR, CDR2 SFDVKD. There are 15 residues in the CDR3. The CDR3 is CATSDGTGYTGELFF. In nucleotides, the CDR3 is TGTGCCACCAGTGATGGGACAGGTTACACCGGGGAGCTGTTTTTT.

The chain links TRBV18 to TRBJ2-1, with 7 bases that match TRBD1. V was clipped by 6 bases and J by 4 bases; unmatched bases: 9. The CDR3 runs 15 residues. CDR1 and CDR2 from the germline V gene are KGHSH and LQKENI. This chain's CDR3 is CASSLGTEVYNEQFF. CDR3 DNA sequence: TGTGCCAGCTCCCTGGGGACAGAAGTATACAATGAGCAGTTCTTC.

This clonotype was found many times. The rearrangement links TRBV5-1 to TRBJ1-1; tentative D call: TRBD1 (6 bases). Per the germline V gene, CDR1 is SGHRS and CDR2 is YFSETQ. V was shortened by 1 base and J by 1 base, with 8 bases between the two germline ends. CDR3 length: 14 amino acids. The CDR3 here is CASSLRGQNTEAFF. The CDR3 nucleotides are TGCGCCAGCAGCTTGCGGGGACAGAACACTGAAGCTTTCTTT.

This clonotype was observed a few times. This chain joins TRBV4-2 and TRBJ2-3; 7 positions match TRBD1. The CDR3 contains 15 residues. After removal of 3 bases from V and 4 bases from J, the junction contained 7 bases not matched to a gene. Germline V gene sequence: CDR1 LGHNA, CDR2 YNFKEQ. The CDR3, as DNA: TGTGCCAGCAGCCAGCCTCAGGGGGTCGCAGATACGCAGTATTTT. Translated: CASSQPQGVADTQYF.

At least ten counts were recorded for this clonotype. The chain links TRBV5-6 to TRBJ2-1; 12 positions match TRBD1. This CDR3 has 14 residues. The V gene's germline CDR1 is SGHDT and CDR2 YYEEEE. V trimming: 3 bases; J trimming: 8 bases; junction bases outside the gene matches: 3. The CDR3 reads CASSWGTGGYEQFF. The CDR3 nucleotides are TGTGCCAGCAGCTGGGGGACAGGGGGCTATGAGCAGTTCTTC.

The chain is built from TRBV7-2 and TRBJ2-1; D might be TRBD2 (5 bases). Trimming took 1 base from V and 12 from J, leaving 10 bases between them. There are 12 residues in the CDR3. Germline V lookup: CDR1 SGHTA, CDR2 FQGNSA. This CDR3 reads CASSLGPEVQFF. As DNA, the CDR3 is TGTGCCAGCAGCTTAGGGCCGGAGGTGCAGTTCTTC.

The chain recombines TRBV7-2 with TRBJ2-7, with TRBD1 as a possible D gene (5 bases). The V gene's germline CDR1 is SGHTA and CDR2 FQGNSA. V was shortened by 3 bases and J by 1 base, with 16 bases between the two germline ends. The CDR3 extends over 16 amino acids. CDR3 nucleotide sequence: TGTGCCAGCAGCTTCTCCCCTCAGGGCATTTCCTACGAGCAGTACTTC. This translates into CASSFSPQGISYEQYF.

The V gene is TRBV4-3, the J gene TRBJ2-7, with a weak D call TRBD2 (6 bases). There are 16 residues in the CDR3. V was clipped by 4 bases and J by 3 bases, with 19 bases between them. Germline values: CDR1 LGHNA, CDR2 YSLEER. The CDR3 sequence: CASSPVGAEGSYEQYF. Here the CDR3 DNA reads TGCGCCAGCAGCCCAGTTGGTGCGGAGGGGAGCTACGAGCAGTACTTC.

The V call is TRBV20-1, the J call TRBJ1-6; TRBD1 agrees at 8 bases. V was clipped by 0 bases and J by 1 base; unmatched bases: 8. The CDR3 extends over 18 amino acids. Germline assignment: CDR1 DFQATT and CDR2 SNEGSKA (reference sequence). The CDR3 nucleotides are TGCAGTGCTAGAGACCCCGGGACAGGAATATCCTATAATTCACCCCTCCACTTT. This codes for CSARDPGTGISYNSPLHF.

This clonotype was recorded a few times. V usage is TRBV7-9 and J usage is TRBJ1-1; 7 bases agree with TRBD1. CDR1 is SEHNR, CDR2 FQNEAQ, per germline (reference sequence). This CDR3 is 13 amino acids long. V lost 5 bases to trimming and J lost 7 bases; unmatched junction nucleotides: 7. CDR3 sequence: CASSHTGVGEAFF. CDR3 in DNA: TGTGCCAGCAGCCATACAGGGGTGGGTGAAGCTTTCTTT.

This clonotype was found many times. V and J are TRBV20-1 and TRBJ2-2; 8 nucleotides line up with TRBD2. CDR1 is DFQATT and CDR2 is SNEGSKA in the germline V gene (reference sequence). V was clipped by 0 bases and J by 4 bases; unmatched bases: 7. This CDR3 region has 16 residues. The CDR3 DNA reads as TGCAGTGCTAGAGATCAGGGCGGGGGGATCACCGGGGAGCTGTTTTTT. As protein: CSARDQGGGITGELFF.

This clonotype was observed at least ten times. The chain couples TRBV10-3 to TRBJ2-6; D call uncertain. The germline V gene encodes CDR1 ENHRY and CDR2 SYGVKD. The length of the CDR3 is 14 residues. CDR3 sequence: CATVSSSGANVLTF. DNA of the CDR3: TGTGCAACTGTATCAAGCTCTGGGGCCAACGTCCTGACTTTC.

The rearrangement links TRBV5-1 to TRBJ2-5; D is uncertain. Looked up from germline, CDR1 is SGHRS and CDR2 is YFSETQ. Trimming left V 7 bases short and J 3 bases short, with 10 bases between. CDR3 length equals 12 residues. CDR3 nucleotides: TGCGCCAGCGGCCTCCTTGAAGAGACCCAGTACTTC. This encodes CASGLLEETQYF.

This clonotype showed up many times. The gene calls are TRBV7-9 and TRBJ2-4; D tentatively reads TRBD1 or TRBD2 (5 bases each). Germline V gives CDR1 SEHNR, CDR2 FQNEAQ (reference sequence). The CDR3 runs to 15 residues. Between the trimmed V and J ends, which lost 6 bases and 0 bases, there was a span of 12 bases. The DNA of the CDR3 is TGTGCCAGCAGAGAGGGGTTGGGAGCCAAAAACATTCAGTACTTC. Protein product: CASREGLGAKNIQYF. The full variable domain, with the rest looked up from reference TRBV7-9 and TRBJ2-4, is DTGVSQNPRHKITKRGQNVTFRCDPISEHNRLYWYRQTLGQGPEFLTYFQNEAQLEKSRLLSDRFSAERPKGSFSTLEIQRTEQGDSAMYLCASREGLGAKNIQYFGAGTRLSVL.